This TCR beta chain was sequenced during a study of shared clonotypes between healthy human individuals. Some clones are missing from TCRdb's copy, which holds only in-frame ones; the method was immunoSEQ multiplex PCR. The profile covers about a million clones, with about 72% appearing a single time and more than 0.85% taken by the ten largest. This clone was counted between two and nine times. The germline V and J ends were trimmed by 5 bases and 3 bases, with 17 bases remaining between them. Germline V gene sequence: CDR1 SGHTA, CDR2 FQGTGA. There are 15 residues in the CDR3. This TCR derives from a man between 18 and 29 years old in good health. Some clones in this sample may be carry-over from other donors' samples. This chain connects TRBV7-3 to TRBJ2-7; D might be TRBD2 (6 bases). Material for sequencing was memory CD4+ T cells from PBMCs. The subset here: CD45RA-negative fraction. For the CDR3, the DNA is TGTGCCAGCAGCCGAACCCCCGGGGACTTCTACGAGCAGTACTTC. This sequence encodes CASSRTPGDFYEQYF.